Below are 25 T cell receptor beta chains sequenced from a single sample in a study of blood T cell repertoires in COVID-19. The protocol was immunoSEQ multiplex PCR, while the TCRdb copy is restricted to in-frame clones and leaves out a portion. The sample carries about 350,000 clones, approximately 91% recorded once. Sequencing was done on a sample of peripheral blood. These TCRs come from a woman in her 70s with COVID-19, enrolled during active disease.

The V and J genes are TRBV30 and TRBJ2-1, with 8 bases identical to TRBD2. The length of the CDR3 is 11 residues. Unmatched junction bases numbered 3, after V lost 4 bases and J lost 10 bases. Germline assignment: CDR1 GTSNPN and CDR2 SVGIG (reference sequence). CDR3 nucleotides: TGTGCCTGGATTTCGGGGGGGGAGCAGTTCTTC. Amino acid sequence: CAWISGGEQFF.

The CDR3 region is CASSFWGVNTEAFF. CDR3 coding DNA: TGTGCCAGCAGTTTTTGGGGCGTGAACACTGAAGCTTTCTTT. The chain links TRBV28 to TRBJ1-1; the D gene is possibly TRBD1 (5 bases). Germline V gene sequence: CDR1 MDHEN, CDR2 SYDVKM. The CDR3 is 14 residues long. V lost 3 bases to trimming and J lost 0 bases, with 8 bases between them.

This clone was counted a single time. The chain has TRBV3-1 (or the pseudogene TRBV3-2) and TRBJ2-7; D uncertain. The CDR3 runs 14 residues. Deletions cut 4 bases from V and 1 base from J, with 11 bases between. Germline-derived CDR1 and CDR2 are LGHDT and YNNKEL (reference sequence). The CDR3 reads CASSPYRVSYEQYF. For the CDR3, the DNA is TGTGCCAGCAGCCCGTACCGCGTGTCCTACGAGCAGTACTTC.

The V and J genes are TRBV2 and TRBJ1-6; D gene unclear. V lost 6 bases, J lost 6 bases, and 9 bases lay in between. Germline loops: CDR1 SNHLY, CDR2 FYNNEI. This CDR3 region has 13 residues. DNA for the CDR3: TGTGCCAGCAGAGAGTGGGCTAATTCACCCCTCCACTTT. It is translated as CASREWANSPLHF. The complete variable domain, with remaining parts taken from reference TRBV2 and TRBJ1-6, reads EPEVTQTPSHQVTQMGQEVILRCVPISNHLYFYWYRQILGQKVEFLVSFYNNEISEKSEIFDDQFSVERPDGSNFTLKIRSTKLEDSAMYFCASREWANSPLHFGNGTRLTVT.

This sequence joins TRBV7-2 and TRBJ1-2; weak D call: TRBD1 (5 bases). The CDR3 contains 15 residues. Trimming took 2 bases from V and 8 from J, leaving 18 bases between them. Germline CDR1 is SGHTA and CDR2 is FQGNSA. In DNA form, the CDR3 reads TGTGCCAGCAGCTTACCCTCCGAGCGGGGACGGGGCTACACCTTC. Its translation is CASSLPSERGRGYTF.

This rearrangement joins TRBV5-1 to TRBJ1-1; 7 positions match TRBD1. Trimming took 4 bases from V and 1 from J; bases not matched to a gene: 10. The CDR3 has 16 residues. Germline loops: CDR1 SGHRS, CDR2 YFSETQ. The CDR3 DNA follows: TGCGCCAGCAGCCTCACCCCGGGACAGACGAACACTGAAGCTTTCTTT. It translates to CASSLTPGQTNTEAFF.

Written as DNA, the CDR3 is TGTGCCAGCAGTTTTGGCATCGCCTACGAGCAGTACTTC. Translated, it gives CASSFGIAYEQYF. V and J are TRBV2 and TRBJ2-7, with D uncertain. In germline, CDR1 is SNHLY, CDR2 FYNNEI. The CDR3 runs to 13 residues. The germline V and J ends were trimmed by 5 bases and 2 bases, with 10 bases remaining between them.

V usage is TRBV4-1 and J usage is TRBJ1-1, with unresolved D. Germline assignment: CDR1 MGHRA and CDR2 YSYEKL. The CDR3 has 13 residues. The V end lost 0 bases, the J end lost 10 bases, and 12 bases lay between the germline ends. The CDR3 DNA is TGCGCCAGCAGCCAAGATATAGAGGGTCGAGCTTTCTTT. Residues: CASSQDIEGRAFF.

DNA of the CDR3: TGTGCCACCAGTGATTTGACAGTTTGGCCTTTTTCTGGAAACACCATATATTTT. Its protein product is CATSDLTVWPFSGNTIYF. The chain uses TRBV24-1 and TRBJ1-3; D not resolved. This CDR3 comprises 18 residues. CDR1 is KGHDR and CDR2 is SFDVKD in the germline V gene. V was trimmed by 0 bases and J by 1 base, leaving 15 bases between them.

CDR3 DNA: TGTGCCAGCTCAGGGGGGCCGGGAACAGATACGCAGTATTTT. Translation gives CASSGGPGTDTQYF. V and J are TRBV2 and TRBJ2-3, with a possible D match to TRBD1 (7 bases). V lost 8 bases and J lost 3, with 15 bases in between. The CDR3 totals 14 residues. Germline assignment: CDR1 SNHLY and CDR2 FYNNEI.

The chain is built from TRBV28 and TRBJ1-3; D remains unclear. CDR3 length: 14 amino acids. Germline lookup yields CDR1 MDHEN and CDR2 SYDVKM. V gave up 5 bases and J gave up 3 bases, with 11 bases separating them. The CDR3: CASSPPPGGNTIYF. The CDR3 coding sequence is TGTGCCAGCAGTCCCCCTCCGGGTGGAAACACCATATATTTT.

The chain joins TRBV19 to TRBJ2-1; tentative D call: TRBD1 (6 bases). This CDR3 is 15 amino acids long. Trimming removed 5 bases from V and 6 bases from J, with 17 bases in between. Germline CDR1 LNHDA, CDR2 SQIVND (reference sequence). CDR3 DNA: TGTGCCAGTAGTCCACCCGGGACATGGCCCAATGAGCAGTTCTTC. Translation: CASSPPGTWPNEQFF.

J is TRBJ2-7 and V is TRBV24-1; 9 nucleotides agree with TRBD1. Per the germline V gene, CDR1 is KGHDR and CDR2 is SFDVKD. The CDR3 consists of 15 residues. V was clipped by 8 bases and J by 4 bases; unmatched bases: 11. Here the CDR3 reads CATKPPRDREYEQYF. CDR3 nucleotide sequence: TGTGCCACCAAACCTCCTCGGGACAGGGAATACGAGCAGTACTTC.

V is TRBV12-3 or TRBV12-4 and J is TRBJ2-7; D unresolved. This CDR3 spans 11 amino acids. The V gene lost 4 bases and the J gene lost 3 bases, with 4 bases spanning the gap. CDR3: CASSSYYEQYF. Here the CDR3 DNA reads TGTGCCAGCAGTTCCTACTACGAGCAGTACTTC.

The chain employs TRBV5-4 and TRBJ2-2, with TRBD1 matching 7 bases. The length of the CDR3 is 14 residues. CDR1 is SGHNT and CDR2 is YYREEE in the germline V gene (reference sequence). With 0 bases clipped from V and 7 bases from J, the junction kept 3 bases outside the gene matches. The CDR3 is CASSLDRGGGELFF. In DNA, the CDR3 is TGTGCCAGCAGCTTGGACAGGGGTGGCGGGGAGCTGTTTTTT.

The V gene is TRBV5-1, the J gene TRBJ2-5; 12 bases agree with TRBD2. V lost 2 bases to trimming and J lost 3 bases; unmatched junction nucleotides: 5. CDR3 size: 16 residues. Germline V gives CDR1 SGHRS, CDR2 YFSETQ. CDR3 sequence reads: CASSFFRLAGEETQYF. The CDR3 region has the DNA TGCGCCAGCAGCTTCTTTCGACTAGCGGGGGAAGAGACCCAGTACTTC.

This clone was seen only once. The V call is TRBV3-1 (or the pseudogene TRBV3-2), the J call TRBJ1-1; TRBD1 aligns across 7 bases. CDR1 is LGHDT and CDR2 is YNNKEL in the germline V gene (reference sequence). With V trimmed by 4 bases and J by 4 bases, 12 bases remained unmatched. The CDR3 loop spans 16 amino acids. The CDR3 reads CASSRTDRADRTEAFF. In DNA form, the CDR3 reads TGTGCCAGCAGCCGGACCGACAGGGCTGATCGCACTGAAGCTTTCTTT.

V gene TRBV19 combines with J gene TRBJ2-1; 12 nucleotides match TRBD2. CDR1 and CDR2 from the germline V gene are LNHDA and SQIVND (reference sequence). This CDR3 has 15 residues. J was trimmed by 8 bases and V by 1 base; bases with no gene match: 3. CDR3 sequence: CASSIGGLAGHEQFF. Here the CDR3 DNA reads TGTGCCAGTAGTATAGGGGGACTAGCGGGCCATGAGCAGTTCTTC. Looking up the rest from reference TRBV19 and TRBJ2-1 gives the full variable domain: DGGITQSPKYLFRKEGQNVTLSCEQNLNHDAMYWYRQDPGQGLRLIYYSQIVNDFQKGDIAEGYSVSREKKESFPLTVTSAQKNPTAFYLCASSIGGLAGHEQFFGPGTRLTVL.

V and J are TRBV2 and TRBJ1-1; 8 bases fit TRBD1. V lost 6 bases to trimming and J lost 5 bases; unmatched junction nucleotides: 8. The CDR3 sequence is 14 residues long. Germline V gives CDR1 SNHLY, CDR2 FYNNEI. CDR3 sequence reads: CASRGTGSRTEAFF. The CDR3 coding sequence is TGTGCCAGCAGAGGGACAGGATCGAGAACTGAAGCTTTCTTT.

The CDR3 here is CASSQPPYNEQFF. The CDR3, as DNA: TGCGCCAGCAGCCAACCTCCCTACAATGAGCAGTTCTTC. The chain carries TRBV4-3 and TRBJ2-1; D is uncertain. V was trimmed by 2 bases and J by 2 bases, leaving 4 bases between them. This CDR3 contains 13 residues. Germline V gene lookup returns CDR1 LGHNA and CDR2 YSLEER.

This clone appeared once. The V and J genes are TRBV3-1 (or the pseudogene TRBV3-2) and TRBJ2-5; TRBD2 aligns across 10 bases. V trimming: 4 bases; J trimming: 5 bases; junction bases outside the gene matches: 1. The length of the CDR3 is 13 residues. Germline values: CDR1 LGHDT, CDR2 YNNKEL (reference sequence). CDR3 protein: CASSLAGGETQYF. The CDR3 bases are TGTGCCAGCAGCCTAGCGGGGGGCGAGACCCAGTACTTC.

This clone occurred a few times. The rearrangement links TRBV5-1 to TRBJ1-1; D not certain. Trimming took off 2 bases at V and 0 bases at J, with 20 bases between the two ends. Germline V CDR1 and CDR2: SGHRS, YFSETQ. The CDR3 loop spans 18 amino acids. CDR3 nucleotides: TGCGCCAGCAGCTTCCGTGCATCGGGTACTAATATGAACACTGAAGCTTTCTTT. Its translation: CASSFRASGTNMNTEAFF.

This sequence joins TRBV6-2 or TRBV6-3 and TRBJ2-1, with 10 bases that match TRBD2. Unmatched junction bases numbered 8, after V lost 3 bases and J lost 9 bases. The CDR3 sequence is 15 residues long. Germline V lookup: CDR1 MNHEY, CDR2 SVGEGT. Here the CDR3 DNA reads TGTGCCAGCAGTTATCGAGCGGGGGGGCGCATTGAGCAGTTCTTC. As protein: CASSYRAGGRIEQFF.

The V and J genes are TRBV27 and TRBJ2-7; D is perhaps TRBD2 (6 bases). Looked up from germline, CDR1 is MNHEY and CDR2 is SMNVEV (reference sequence). The CDR3 is 13 amino acids. V lost 2 bases to trimming and J lost 6 bases, with 11 bases between them. As DNA, the CDR3 is TGTGCCAGCAGTTTAGCCGGGACTTTCGAGCAGTACTTC. It codes for CASSLAGTFEQYF.

The chain is built from TRBV6-1 and TRBJ1-1; a possible D gene is TRBD1 (5 bases). The CDR3 has 16 amino acids. CDR1 and CDR2 (germline): MNHNS, SASEGT. V dropped 4 bases and J dropped 2 bases, with 17 bases sitting between them. The CDR3 region is CASSVTAGGVNTEAFF. CDR3 coding DNA: TGTGCCAGCAGTGTAACCGCCGGAGGGGTTAACACTGAAGCTTTCTTT.